This TCR beta chain was obtained from a study of blood T cell repertoires in COVID-19. Study-wide background: Donors in Cohort 3 counted as recovered after two negative PCRs, clearance, or symptom resolution.

There are 17 residues in the CDR3. Unmatched junction bases numbered 8, after V lost 0 bases and J lost 3 bases. Germline loops: CDR1 LGHDT, CDR2 YNNKEL (reference sequence). Individuals drawn from some 25 US areas were about 18 to 95 years old. At least ten counts were recorded for this clone. The protocol was immunoSEQ multiplex PCR, while the TCRdb copy is restricted to in-frame clones and leaves out a portion. The table has some 180,000 clones, 70% to 80% seen once. The source is a woman aged 70 to 79 in a cohort exposed to, infected with or recovered from COVID-19 (not recorded which). Source material: PBMCs or T cells enriched from blood (not recorded which). The chain has TRBV3-1 (or the pseudogene TRBV3-2) and TRBJ2-3; 8 bases match TRBD1. The CDR3 protein is CASSQDRTGQRTDTQYF. The CDR3, as DNA: TGTGCCAGCAGCCAAGACCGGACAGGGCAAAGGACAGATACGCAGTATTTT.